Each of the 10 T cell receptor beta chains below was sequenced from the same sample in a study of cytomegalovirus exposure and HLA in healthy donors. The study ran its PCR with 60 Vbeta and 13 Jbeta primers. TCRdb keeps only in-frame clones here, not all; method: immunoSEQ multiplex PCR. The sample lists 150,000 to 200,000 clones, around 86% seen once, with 6.5% in the top ten. Sequencing input: PBMCs. The receptors shown here come from a woman aged 45-59 years in good health and CMV-seropositive.

The chain has TRBV5-1 and TRBJ2-5; 7 bases line up with TRBD1. The J call is uncertain, as TRBJ2-7 better fits the DNA end. The CDR3 extends over 15 amino acids. Germline V gene data show CDR1 as SGHRS and CDR2 as YFSETQ. The CDR3 sequence: CASTLEGDSSYEQYF. The CDR3 coding sequence is TGCGCCAGCACCCTCGAAGGGGACAGTTCCTACGAGCAGTACTTC.

This chain uses TRBV6-5 with TRBJ1-2; D may be TRBD1 (6 bases). Trimming left V 0 bases short and J 5 bases short, with 13 bases between. Germline V gene data show CDR1 as MNHEY and CDR2 as SVGAGI. The CDR3 runs 15 residues. The CDR3 bases are TGTGCCAGCAGTTACTCGAGGACAGAGGAGTATGGCTACACCTTC. Its translation is CASSYSRTEEYGYTF.

The chain employs TRBV7-9 and TRBJ2-7; D is perhaps TRBD1 (5 bases). Trimming removed 11 bases at V and 0 bases at J, with 17 bases between. The CDR3 runs to 14 residues. Germline V CDR1 and CDR2: SEHNR, FQNEAQ (reference sequence). As DNA, the CDR3 is TGTGCCGGATCGAGGCAGGGTAACTCCTACGAGCAGTACTTC. Protein product: CAGSRQGNSYEQYF.

In its sample, this clone was seen a few times. The J gene is TRBJ2-5, the V gene TRBV21-1; TRBD2 is the table's D call and was not checked against the DNA. TRBV21-1 counts as a pseudogene. The CDR3 spans 16 residues. The CDR3 coding sequence is TGTGCCAGCACACCAGCGGACGGTCGGTACCAAGAGACCCAGTACTTC. Protein: CASTPADGRYQETQYF.

The CDR3 here is CASSSGPGVGYTF. The CDR3 DNA reads TGTGCCAGCAGCTCTGGACCCGGGGTTGGCTACACCTTC. The chain employs TRBV7-2 and TRBJ1-2; D unclear. The CDR3 runs to 13 residues. Germline V lookup: CDR1 SGHTA, CDR2 FQGNSA. V was cut by 4 bases and J by 7 bases, with 13 bases left in between.

This chain uses TRBV19 with TRBJ2-5, with TRBD2 as a possible D gene (6 bases). The CDR3 covers 15 residues. V was cut by 0 bases and J by 2 bases, with 10 bases left in between. Germline V gene sequence: CDR1 LNHDA, CDR2 SQIVND (reference sequence). CDR3 in DNA: TGTGCCAGTAGTATAGATACGGGAGTTCAAGAGACCCAGTACTTC. Encoded protein: CASSIDTGVQETQYF.

The CDR3, as DNA: TGTGCCAGCAGCCGAATACAGGGGGCTGATACTGAAGCTTTCTTT. Its protein is CASSRIQGADTEAFF. The chain combines TRBV7-2 with TRBJ1-1; 9 bases match TRBD1. Germline values: CDR1 SGHTA, CDR2 FQGNSA. CDR3 length: 15 residues. The V gene end was trimmed by 5 bases and the J gene end by 5 bases; junction bases not matched to a gene: 9.

This clone has just a few counts. This chain connects TRBV5-4 to TRBJ2-2; 7 bases match TRBD2. Looked up from germline, CDR1 is SGHNT and CDR2 is YYREEE (reference sequence). Trimming took 6 bases from V and 1 from J; bases not matched to a gene: 15. The CDR3 has 18 residues. CDR3 sequence (DNA): TGTGCCAGCACCCATGGGCGGGGGAGCCCCCAGAACACCGGGGAGCTGTTTTTT. This codes for CASTHGRGSPQNTGELFF. The full variable domain, with the rest looked up from reference TRBV5-4 and TRBJ2-2, is ETGVTQSPTHLIKTRGQQVTLRCSSQSGHNTVSWYQQALGQGPQFIFQYYREEENGRGNFPPRFSGLQFPNYSSELNVNALELDDSALYLCASTHGRGSPQNTGELFFGEGSRLTVL.

The J gene is TRBJ1-6, the V gene TRBV27; 12 bases map to TRBD1. Germline V gene lookup returns CDR1 MNHEY and CDR2 SMNVEV (reference sequence). V gave up 2 bases and J gave up 9 bases; unmatched junction bases: 8. The CDR3 has 17 residues. CDR3 nucleotides: TGTGCCAGCAGTTTAAACTACGGGACAGGGGGCGGTTCACCCCTCCACTTT. It encodes CASSLNYGTGGGSPLHF.

This chain links TRBV15 with TRBJ1-5; no clear D gene. The germline gives CDR1 LNHNV, CDR2 YYDKDF (reference sequence). The CDR3 spans 14 residues. V shed 0 bases and J shed 5 bases, with 8 bases lying between them. CDR3 coding DNA: TGTGCCACCAGCAGAGACGACACCTATCAGCCCCAGCATTTT. Residues: CATSRDDTYQPQHF.